This T cell receptor beta chain was recorded in a study of T cell responses to AZD1222 COVID-19 vaccine. Study observations and caveats: Clonal diversity was possibly underestimated, and the donors were mostly white British, with more females. Repertoire sampling occurred only after the peak T cell response.

Repertoires were generated with immunoSEQ multiplex PCR, while TCRdb's copy carries only in-frame clones and drops some. The sample carries 50,000 or so clones, approximately 89% recorded once. Of note for this clone: Antigen specificity is unknown.

Losses at the gene ends were 10 bases for V and 2 bases for J; bases not matched to a gene: 6. The CDR3 is 13 residues long. In germline, CDR1 is WNHNN, CDR2 SYGVQD (reference sequence). Analysis merged second doses at about 4 or about 12 weeks. Source: peripheral blood, taken 28 days after the second AZD1222 dose. J is TRBJ2-7 and V is TRBV10-1; 9 bases are a match to TRBD1. This TCR was sampled from an adult who received the AZD1222 COVID-19 vaccine. The CDR3 DNA reads TGCGCCATCGACAGGGGGGACCCCTACGAGCAGTACTTC. Translation: CAIDRGDPYEQYF.